These 9 T cell receptor beta chains share one sample of origin, sequenced in a study of blood T cells in healthy people across ages. Alongside a J-beta primer mix, a sample-barcoded 5' primer served in a second PCR lasting roughly 7 to 12 cycles. MiXCR, run by TCRdb on the 5' RACE reads, gives a single entry per CDR3 protein. The data show nearly 800,000 distinct CDR3 sequences, roughly 25% seen once. These records were also assigned to another study, of T cells of mothers and their children.

The sample consisted of blood. These receptors all stem from a boy between 5 and 17 years old in good health.

The chain carries TRBV29-1 and TRBJ1-4; D not certain. V shed 5 bases and J shed 5 bases, with 6 bases lying between them. CDR1 and CDR2 (germline): SQVTM, ANQGSEA. The CDR3 extends over 11 amino acids. The CDR3: CSVLENEKLFF. In DNA form, the CDR3 reads TGCAGCGTTCTCGAAAATGAAAAACTGTTTTTT.

This clonotype was found a few times. V gene TRBV6-5 combines with J gene TRBJ2-7; possibly TRBD1 for D (6 bases). The CDR3 runs 14 residues. Trimming pared 4 bases from V and 2 bases from J, leaving 12 bases between. CDR1 is MNHEY, CDR2 SVGAGI, per germline. The DNA for the CDR3 is TGTGCCAGCAGTTTCTCCTGGGGGCCCTACGAGCAGTACTTC. Translating gives CASSFSWGPYEQYF.

Remarks on this clonotype: Germline and junction disagree at one end, which may indicate a read error. J is TRBJ2-1 and V is TRBV7-9, with TRBD2 identical over 8 bases. The CDR3 covers 15 residues. CDR1 and CDR2 from the germline V gene are SEHNR and FQNEAQ (reference sequence). In DNA form, the CDR3 reads TGTGCCTGCAGCCAGAGCGGGAGCCCCTACAATGAGCAGTTCTTC. Protein product: CACSQSGSPYNEQFF. Supplemented by reference TRBV7-9 and TRBJ2-1, the full variable domain reads DTGVSQNPRHKITKRGQNVTFRCDPISEHNRLYWYRQTLGQGPEFLTYFQNEAQLEKSRLLSDRFSAERPKGSFSTLEIQRTEQGDSAMYLCACSQSGSPYNEQFFGPGTRLTVL.

This clonotype occurred a few times. The rearrangement uses TRBV13 and TRBJ2-3, with D perhaps matching TRBD2 (6 bases). The germline V gene encodes CDR1 PRHDT and CDR2 FYEKMQ (reference sequence). The CDR3 sequence is 15 residues long. Trimming cost V 5 bases and J 5 bases, with 17 bases left between them. CDR3 DNA sequence: TGTGCCAGCAGCCCGACTAGGAGTTCCGGAGATACGCAGTATTTT. Encoded protein: CASSPTRSSGDTQYF.

A few counts support this clonotype. The J gene is TRBJ2-3, the V gene TRBV28; 10 bases line up with TRBD1. Per the germline V gene, CDR1 is MDHEN and CDR2 is SYDVKM. This CDR3 comprises 13 residues. The V segment lost 10 bases and the J segment 4 bases; nucleotides outside the gene matches: 5. CDR3 region: CATGTGVADTQYF. For the CDR3, the DNA is TGTGCCACAGGGACAGGGGTGGCAGATACGCAGTATTTT.

V usage is TRBV5-1 and J usage is TRBJ1-6; maybe TRBD1 (6 bases). Trimming shortened V by 4 bases and J by 8 bases, and 10 bases separated the two germline ends. Germline V gives CDR1 SGHRS, CDR2 YFSETQ. The CDR3 is 13 residues long. The CDR3 region has the DNA TGCGCCAGCAGCGTATACAGGGATTCACCCCTCCACTTT. Translated: CASSVYRDSPLHF.

The chain is built from TRBV4-3 and TRBJ2-5; weak D call: TRBD1 (6 bases). Judging by the DNA end, TRBJ2-1 fits better; the J call may be wrong. Germline V gene data show CDR1 as LGHNA and CDR2 as YSLEER. CDR3 length: 14 residues. CDR3 region: CASSQDGRGAEQFF. The CDR3 region has the DNA TGCGCCAGCAGCCAAGACGGCAGGGGTGCTGAGCAGTTCTTC.

The chain combines TRBV20-1 with TRBJ2-7, with D possibly being TRBD1 (5 bases). Germline lookup yields CDR1 DFQATT and CDR2 SNEGSKA (reference sequence). Trimming removed 3 bases from V and 6 bases from J, with 9 bases in between. There are 11 residues in the CDR3. CDR3 in amino acids: CSASGQSEQYF. The CDR3 DNA reads TGCAGTGCTAGTGGACAATCCGAGCAGTACTTC.

This clonotype was seen a handful of times. The chain is built from TRBV6-5 and TRBJ2-6; no reliable D call. V gave up 5 bases and J gave up 2 bases, with 10 bases separating them. The CDR3 extends over 15 amino acids. Germline values: CDR1 MNHEY, CDR2 SVGAGI. The CDR3 reads CASSPYSAGANVLTF. The DNA of the CDR3 is TGTGCCAGCAGTCCCTACAGTGCTGGGGCCAACGTCCTGACTTTC.